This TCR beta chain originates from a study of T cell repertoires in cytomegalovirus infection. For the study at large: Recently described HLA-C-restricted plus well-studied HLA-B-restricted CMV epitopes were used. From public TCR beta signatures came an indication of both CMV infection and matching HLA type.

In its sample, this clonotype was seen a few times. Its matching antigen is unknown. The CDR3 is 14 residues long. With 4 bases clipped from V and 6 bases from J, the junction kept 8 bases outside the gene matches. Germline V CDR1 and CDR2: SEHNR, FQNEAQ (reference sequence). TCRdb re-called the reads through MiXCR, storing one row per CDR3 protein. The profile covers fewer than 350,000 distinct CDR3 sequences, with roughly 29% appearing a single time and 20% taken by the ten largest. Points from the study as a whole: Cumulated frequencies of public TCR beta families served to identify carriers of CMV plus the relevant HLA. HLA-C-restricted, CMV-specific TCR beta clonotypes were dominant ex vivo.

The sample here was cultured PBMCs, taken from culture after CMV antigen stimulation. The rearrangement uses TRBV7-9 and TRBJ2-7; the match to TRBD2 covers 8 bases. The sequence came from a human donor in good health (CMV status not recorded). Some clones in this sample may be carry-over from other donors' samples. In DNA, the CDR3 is TGTGCCAGCAGCTCCCTCGGGGGGGGCTCCGAGCAGTACTTC. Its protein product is CASSSLGGGSEQYF.